This T cell receptor beta chain was recovered during a study of blood T cells in healthy people across ages. Study overall: T cells yielded about one barcoded beta molecule per two cells through template switching. The study, taken as a whole, reports: Not knowing donor CMV status may have confounded expanded clonotype changes. When one million T cells were used, diversity estimates were thought to be underestimates.

V was clipped by 9 bases and J by 5 bases, with 16 bases between them. Germline assignment: CDR1 MDHEN and CDR2 SYDVKM. The CDR3 is made up of 13 amino acids. The authors ran a second PCR of roughly 6 to 12 cycles using a sample-barcoded 5' primer and a J-beta primer mix. One entry per CDR3 protein, called by TCRdb with MiXCR from the 5' RACE reads. The sample has approximately 1.5 million distinct CDR3 sequences; roughly 32% are singletons. Comment on this clonotype: What it recognizes is unknown.

Sequenced: blood. The chain is built from TRBV28 and TRBJ1-1, with D possibly TRBD1 on 6 matching bases. The sequence came from a woman aged 25 to 39 in good health. The DNA of the CDR3 is TGTGCCAGTAAACAAACAGGGAGGACTGAAGCTTTCTTT. Translated: CASKQTGRTEAFF.